This record covers a single TCR beta chain. The record originates from a study of blood T cell repertoires in COVID-19. This CDR3 has 15 amino acids. With 1 base removed from V and 6 bases from J, the gap between germline ends came to 14 bases. CDR1 and CDR2 (germline): SGHTA, FQGNSA. Here immunoSEQ multiplex PCR was the method, and the copy in TCRdb shows in-frame clones only, minus some. The data contain about 260,000 clones, 83% of them seen just once; the ten biggest clones take up more than 8%. The chain recombines TRBV7-2 with TRBJ2-3; no reliable D call. The sequenced sample consisted of peripheral blood. This TCR was recovered from a woman aged 45-65 years who had recovered from COVID-19. CDR3 loop: CASSLGDSSWDTQYF. In nucleotides, the CDR3 is TGTGCCAGCAGCTTAGGAGACTCATCATGGGATACGCAGTATTTT.